This TCR beta chain stems from a study of T cells in Graves' hyperthyroidism and ophthalmopathy. CDR3 length: 16 amino acids. The V gene lost 2 bases and the J gene lost 4 bases, with 17 bases spanning the gap. Ten or more counts support this clonotype. Researchers amplified the TCR beta CDR3 regions from RNA transcripts. The HTBI set primed first-round TCR CDR3 RT-PCR. TCRdb reprocessed the multiplex PCR reads with MiXCR, giving one entry per CDR3 protein. The data show approximately 710,000 distinct CDR3 sequences, about 18% seen once. The chain recombines TRBV12-3 or TRBV12-4 with TRBJ1-2; D uncertain. This clonotype originated in a man in his fifties with Graves' hyperthyroidism. The specimen sequenced was blood. CDR3 DNA sequence: TGTGCCAGCAGTTTAACGCCTTCGGGCAGTCCCTATGGCTACACCTTC. The encoded protein is CASSLTPSGSPYGYTF.